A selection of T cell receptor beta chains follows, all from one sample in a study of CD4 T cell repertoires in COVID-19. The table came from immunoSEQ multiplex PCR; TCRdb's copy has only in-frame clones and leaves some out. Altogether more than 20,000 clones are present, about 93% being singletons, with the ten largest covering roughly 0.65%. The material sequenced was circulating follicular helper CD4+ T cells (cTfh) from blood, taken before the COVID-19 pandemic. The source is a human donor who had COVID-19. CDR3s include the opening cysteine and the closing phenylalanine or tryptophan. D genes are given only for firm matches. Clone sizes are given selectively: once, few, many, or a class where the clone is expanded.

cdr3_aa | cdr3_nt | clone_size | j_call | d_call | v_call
CASSFNRGDNQPQHF | TGTGCCAGCAGCTTTAACAGGGGGGACAATCAGCCCCAGCATTTT | NA | TRBJ1-5 | TRBD1 | TRBV7-8
CASTRQGAGEQYF | TGTGCCAGCACCAGACAGGGGGCGGGGGAGCAGTACTTC | NA | TRBJ2-7 | TRBD1 | TRBV9
CASSRPAGETEAFF | TGTGCCAGCTCACGACCAGCAGGGGAGACTGAAGCTTTCTTT | NA | TRBJ1-1 | NA | TRBV18
CASRGEALYGYTF | TGTGCCAGCAGAGGGGAGGCCCTCTATGGCTACACCTTC | NA | TRBJ1-2 | NA | TRBV6-1
CASTRQEPQPQHF | TGTGCCAGCACAAGACAGGAGCCTCAGCCCCAGCATTTT | NA | TRBJ1-5 | NA | TRBV6-1
CASSFNRYTGELFF | TGTGCCAGCAGTTTTAACAGATACACCGGGGAGCTGTTTTTT | NA | TRBJ2-2 | NA | TRBV27
CASSLTGTVMNTEAFF | TGCGCCAGCAGCCTAACCGGGACAGTCATGAACACTGAAGCTTTCTTT | NA | TRBJ1-1 | TRBD1 | TRBV5-1
CASSEMRGRNQPQHF | TGTGCCAGCAGTGAAATGAGGGGGCGGAATCAGCCCCAGCATTTT | NA | TRBJ1-5 | TRBD1 | TRBV2
CASSDSSTGGGTGELFF | TGCGCCAGCAGTGATTCGAGTACAGGGGGAGGCACCGGGGAGCTGTTTTTT | NA | TRBJ2-2 | TRBD1 | TRBV10-1
CASRGVSRGETQYF | TGTGCCAGCCGGGGGGTCAGTAGAGGAGAGACCCAGTACTTC | NA | TRBJ2-5 | TRBD2 | TRBV13
CASSDSPQGVGSRGTQYF | TGCGCCAGCAGTGACTCACCACAGGGAGTGGGTAGCCGAGGGACCCAGTACTTC | NA | TRBJ2-5 | NA | TRBV10-2
CASSPLDRGWEETQYF | TGTGCCAGCAGCCCTTTGGACAGGGGTTGGGAAGAGACCCAGTACTTC | NA | TRBJ2-5 | TRBD1 | TRBV5-6
CASSPPAGGQHF | TGTGCCAGCTCACCACCTGCAGGGGGCCAGCATTTT | NA | TRBJ1-5 | TRBD1 | TRBV18
CASSLQGALNEQYF | TGTGCCAGCAGCTTACAGGGGGCGCTAAACGAGCAGTACTTC | NA | TRBJ2-7 | TRBD1 | TRBV2
CASTEGARSYTF | TGTGCCAGTACGGAGGGGGCGCGAAGCTACACCTTC | NA | TRBJ1-2 | TRBD1 | TRBV19
CASSTPGKTEAFF | TGTGCCAGCAGCACACCGGGAAAAACTGAAGCTTTCTTT | NA | TRBJ1-1 | NA | TRBV6-5
CASSTYRGPNEKLFF | TGTGCCAGTAGTACCTACAGGGGACCTAATGAAAAACTGTTTTTT | NA | TRBJ1-4 | TRBD1 | TRBV19
CASSPRDRGLGTEAFF | TGTGCCAGCAGCCCCCGGGACAGGGGGCTCGGCACTGAAGCTTTCTTT | NA | TRBJ1-1 | TRBD1 | TRBV7-2
CARRQGIVAGELFF | TGTGCCCGACGACAGGGGATAGTGGCCGGGGAGCTGTTTTTT | NA | TRBJ2-2 | TRBD1 | TRBV30
CASSPNGRGGPYEQYF | TGTGCCAGCAGCCCCAATGGGCGGGGGGGCCCCTACGAGCAGTACTTC | NA | TRBJ2-7 | TRBD2 | TRBV7-2
CASSEGGGDQPQHF | TGTGCCAGCAGTGAGGGGGGTGGGGATCAGCCCCAGCATTTT | NA | TRBJ1-5 | NA | TRBV2
CASQGQLSGNTIYF | TGTGCCAGCCAGGGACAACTCTCTGGAAACACCATATATTTT | NA | TRBJ1-3 | NA | TRBV7-2
CASRGTSKTDTQYF | TGTGCCAGCAGAGGGACTAGCAAGACAGATACGCAGTATTTT | NA | TRBJ2-3 | NA | TRBV21-1
CASSRTSGSSYEQYF | TGTGCCAGCAGCCGGACTAGCGGAAGCTCCTACGAGCAGTACTTC | once | TRBJ2-7 | TRBD2 | TRBV11-2
CASSYEAGPRNSPLHF | TGTGCCAGCAGTTACGAGGCCGGCCCCCGAAATTCACCCCTCCACTTT | NA | TRBJ1-6 | NA | TRBV6-6